These 27 T cell receptor beta chains share one sample of origin, sequenced in a study of spatial heterogeneity in lung cancer. TCRdb re-derived calls from the 5' RACE reads in MiXCR, one entry per CDR3 protein. Here the sample spans some 83,000 distinct CDR3 sequences, roughly 8% being singletons. Time point meaning: sample taken at primary tumor resection. Sample: PBMCs, taken at surgery. The receptors stem from a male donor with early-stage non-small cell lung cancer.

This clonotype was detected only a few times. This chain uses TRBV12-3 or TRBV12-4 with TRBJ1-5; TRBD1 agrees at 7 bases. Losses at the gene ends were 4 bases for V and 10 bases for J; bases not matched to a gene: 10. The CDR3 has 14 residues. CDR3 DNA: TGTGCCAGCAGTTCCCGACAGGGTACAGGACCCCAGCATTTT. This encodes CASSSRQGTGPQHF.

This clonotype was recorded many times. This chain connects TRBV4-2 to TRBJ2-1, with a weak D call TRBD2 (5 bases). The CDR3 covers 17 residues. Between the trimmed V and J ends, which lost 4 bases and 0 bases, there was a span of 16 bases. In germline, CDR1 is LGHNA, CDR2 YNFKEQ. The DNA of the CDR3 is TGTGCCAGCAGCCCGCGGCTGGTAGCGATCTCCTACAATGAGCAGTTCTTC. Its translation: CASSPRLVAISYNEQFF.

This clonotype appeared many times. The junction differs from germline at one of its ends, possibly a read error. V and J are TRBV7-7 and TRBJ2-2, with D maybe TRBD2 (5 bases). CDR3 length: 16 amino acids. Germline CDR1 is SSHAT and CDR2 is FNYEAQ (reference sequence). CDR3 in DNA: TGTGCTAGCAGCTTAGCGATAATAGCGAGCACCGGGGAGCTGTTTTTT. Translated: CASSLAIIASTGELFF.

This rearrangement joins TRBV12-3 or TRBV12-4 to TRBJ2-2; 11 bases match TRBD2. Trimming removed 7 bases from V and 4 bases from J; junction bases left unmatched: 8. This CDR3 is 16 amino acids long. CDR3 nucleotide sequence: TGTGCCAGCACTCTACAGACTAGCGGGGCCACCGGGGAGCTGTTTTTT. This encodes CASTLQTSGATGELFF.

Many counts were recorded for this clonotype. The CDR3 here is CSARRGRETQYF. CDR3 DNA: TGCAGTGCTAGAAGGGGTCGAGAGACCCAGTACTTC. The chain carries TRBV20-1 and TRBJ2-5; D possibly corresponds to TRBD1 (5 bases). This CDR3 has 12 amino acids. Trimming took off 2 bases at V and 4 bases at J, with 8 bases between the two ends. Germline V gene lookup returns CDR1 DFQATT and CDR2 SNEGSKA (reference sequence).

This clonotype was observed a handful of times. This chain uses TRBV11-2 with TRBJ2-1, with 11 positions matching TRBD2. CDR3 length equals 17 residues. Germline-derived CDR1 and CDR2 are SGHAT and FQNNGV. V dropped 5 bases and J dropped 3; count of bases not matched to a gene: 9. CDR3 protein: CASSPRTGTSGYNEQFF. The CDR3 nucleotides read TGTGCCAGCAGCCCTAGGACCGGGACTAGCGGCTACAATGAGCAGTTCTTC.

The CDR3 DNA sequence: TGCGCCAGCAGCTTGGGGGGCGGCTCTACCTACAATGAGCAGTTCTTC. This sequence encodes CASSLGGGSTYNEQFF. The rearrangement joins TRBV5-1 to TRBJ2-1; possibly TRBD1 for D (5 bases). V was clipped by 0 bases and J by 2 bases, with 12 bases between them. CDR1 and CDR2 (germline): SGHRS, YFSETQ. The CDR3 sequence is 16 residues long.

This clonotype was counted many times. The rearrangement links TRBV29-1 to TRBJ2-3; 7 bases fit TRBD2. There are 12 residues in the CDR3. Germline V CDR1 and CDR2: SQVTM, ANQGSEA. With V trimmed by 7 bases and J by 6 bases, 7 bases remained unmatched. This CDR3 is CSGGWGGDTQYF. CDR3 coding DNA: TGCAGCGGGGGATGGGGAGGGGATACGCAGTATTTT.

This clonotype was recorded many times. This chain uses TRBV10-3 with TRBJ2-7; D ambiguous. Germline assignment: CDR1 ENHRY and CDR2 SYGVKD. The CDR3 totals 13 residues. The V gene lost 4 bases and the J gene lost 5 bases, with 12 bases spanning the gap. CDR3 loop: CAISVLGLDEQYF. CDR3 nucleotides: TGTGCCATCAGTGTTCTGGGCCTGGACGAGCAGTACTTC.

This clonotype showed up many times. This rearrangement joins TRBV30 to TRBJ1-1; D is unclear. There are 17 residues in the CDR3. V dropped 5 bases and J dropped 1 base, with 23 bases sitting between them. In germline, CDR1 is GTSNPN, CDR2 SVGIG (reference sequence). The CDR3 coding sequence is TGTGCCTGGCGAACGGCAGGACGAAACCTTAGGAACACTGAAGCTTTCTTT. Protein sequence: CAWRTAGRNLRNTEAFF.

This chain links TRBV5-1 with TRBJ2-1, with D possibly TRBD2 on 6 matching bases. The CDR3 contains 14 residues. CDR1 is SGHRS and CDR2 is YFSETQ in the germline V gene. V was pared by 3 bases and J by 5 bases, with 12 bases between. CDR3 sequence reads: CASSSQAGHNEQFF. In nucleotides, the CDR3 is TGCGCCAGCAGCTCCCAGGCGGGGCACAATGAGCAGTTCTTC.

The chain's CDR3 is CASSSMGGAGYNEQFF. For the CDR3, the DNA is TGTGCCAGCAGTTCAATGGGGGGGGCGGGCTACAATGAGCAGTTCTTC. The rearrangement uses TRBV28 and TRBJ2-1, with a tentative D call TRBD2 (7 bases). This CDR3 is 16 amino acids long. CDR1 is MDHEN and CDR2 is SYDVKM in the germline V gene. V shed 4 bases and J shed 3 bases, with 16 bases lying between them.

This clonotype has a count of ten or more. The rearrangement joins TRBV6-1 to TRBJ1-1; 8 bases are shared with TRBD1. The V segment lost 6 bases and the J segment 5 bases; nucleotides outside the gene matches: 8. Germline lookup yields CDR1 MNHNS and CDR2 SASEGT. The CDR3 length is 14 residues. CDR3 in amino acids: CASRSDRVRTEAFF. The CDR3 nucleotides read TGTGCCAGCAGATCGGACAGGGTTCGAACTGAAGCTTTCTTT.

The chain is built from TRBV10-1 and TRBJ2-7; D ambiguous. Trimming removed 2 bases from V and 2 bases from J, with 25 bases in between. The CDR3 has 19 residues. The V gene's germline CDR1 is WNHNN and CDR2 SYGVQD (reference sequence). In DNA, the CDR3 is TGCGCCAGCAGTGAGGGCCACAAGCCACTCAGCGAAGGTACCTACGAGCAGTACTTC. Residues: CASSEGHKPLSEGTYEQYF.

This clonotype was counted a few times. The genes are TRBV5-1 and TRBJ2-2; D gene uncertain. V was cut by 2 bases and J by 4 bases, with 12 bases left in between. The CDR3 is 15 amino acids. Looked up from germline, CDR1 is SGHRS and CDR2 is YFSETQ. CDR3 protein: CASSFSGFATGELFF. The CDR3 DNA follows: TGCGCCAGCAGCTTTAGTGGGTTTGCCACCGGGGAGCTGTTTTTT.

This clonotype was seen repeatedly, ten times or more. The chain combines TRBV7-7 with TRBJ2-1; D is undetermined. The CDR3 has 14 amino acids. Per the germline V gene, CDR1 is SSHAT and CDR2 is FNYEAQ (reference sequence). V dropped 1 base and J dropped 1 base, with 5 bases sitting between them. CDR3 bases: TGTGCCAGCAGCTTAGGACTGTCCTACAATGAGCAGTTCTTC. Translating it yields CASSLGLSYNEQFF.

This clonotype was seen repeatedly, ten times or more. The chain uses TRBV7-9 and TRBJ2-7; the D call may be TRBD1 or TRBD2 (5 bases each). Germline CDR1 and CDR2: SEHNR and FQNEAQ (reference sequence). The CDR3 extends over 15 amino acids. Trimming took 0 bases from V and 6 from J, leaving 15 bases between them. CDR3 nucleotide sequence: TGTGCCAGCAGCTTAGCTGTCAATTTGGGGACCGAGCAGTACTTC. This codes for CASSLAVNLGTEQYF.

This clonotype occurred a few times. V is TRBV7-6 and J is TRBJ2-7, with TRBD1 matching over 8 bases. The CDR3 spans 14 residues. Germline lookup yields CDR1 SGHVS and CDR2 FNYEAQ. The J segment lost 2 bases and the V segment lost 4 bases, leaving 4 bases of the junction unmatched. CDR3 amino acids: CASSSRTGTYEQYF. The CDR3 DNA reads as TGTGCCAGCAGCTCGAGGACAGGGACCTACGAGCAGTACTTC.

V gene TRBV20-1 combines with J gene TRBJ2-5; 7 bases line up with TRBD2. This CDR3 is 13 amino acids long. J gave up 3 bases and V 3 bases, and 4 bases lay outside the gene matches. Germline V lookup: CDR1 DFQATT, CDR2 SNEGSKA (reference sequence). CDR3 loop: CSASSLAEETQYF. In DNA form, the CDR3 reads TGCAGTGCTAGTTCCCTAGCGGAAGAGACCCAGTACTTC.

This clonotype was seen ten or more times. The chain employs TRBV12-3 or TRBV12-4 and TRBJ1-1; D perhaps matches TRBD1 (6 bases). This CDR3 has 13 residues. V shed 6 bases and J shed 5 bases, with 13 bases lying between them. In nucleotides, the CDR3 is TGTGCCAGCAGGGGGGGCGAGTGGACTGAAGCTTTCTTT. It yields the protein CASRGGEWTEAFF.

This clonotype occurred a few times. The J gene is TRBJ2-1, the V gene TRBV10-3, with 9 bases aligning to TRBD2. V dropped 8 bases and J dropped 7; count of bases not matched to a gene: 6. From germline, CDR1 is ENHRY and CDR2 SYGVKD. CDR3 length: 13 residues. CDR3 DNA: TGTGCCATCGGCGGGAGGGCCAGAAATGAGCAGTTCTTC. The encoded protein is CAIGGRARNEQFF.

This clonotype occurred many times. V is TRBV20-1 and J is TRBJ2-7; no definite D call. Per germline, CDR1 DFQATT and CDR2 SNEGSKA (reference sequence). V was trimmed by 6 bases and J by 3 bases, leaving 12 bases between them. The CDR3 is 12 residues long. The CDR3 here is CSALGPNYEQYF. CDR3 DNA sequence: TGCAGTGCCCTCGGGCCGAACTACGAGCAGTACTTC.

This clonotype occurred a few times. This chain connects TRBV24-1 to TRBJ2-7; D tentatively fits TRBD1 or TRBD2 (5 bases each). Between the trimmed V and J ends, which lost 3 bases and 5 bases, there was a span of 10 bases. The CDR3 has 13 residues. Per germline, CDR1 KGHDR and CDR2 SFDVKD. CDR3 sequence: CATSDGGLNEQYF. The CDR3 DNA reads TGTGCCACCAGTGATGGGGGTTTGAACGAGCAGTACTTC.

This clonotype showed up many times. CDR3 sequence reads: CASSLSRIAEAFF. The CDR3 coding sequence is TGTGCCAGCAGCTTAAGTAGGATCGCTGAAGCTTTCTTT. The chain uses TRBV7-9 and TRBJ1-1; D not resolved. From germline, CDR1 is SEHNR and CDR2 FQNEAQ (reference sequence). The length of the CDR3 is 13 residues. The V end was cut by 2 bases, the J end by 6 bases, with 10 bases between.

This clonotype was seen at least ten times. CDR3 in amino acids: CASSPLRDRGFGNTIYF. Here the CDR3 DNA reads TGTGCCAGCAGCCCCCTACGGGACAGGGGTTTTGGAAACACCATATATTTT. The chain links TRBV7-2 to TRBJ1-3; TRBD1 matches 10 bases. The J segment lost 3 bases and the V segment lost 5 bases, leaving 10 bases of the junction unmatched. The CDR3 totals 17 residues. Germline assignment: CDR1 SGHTA and CDR2 FQGNSA.

This clonotype has just a few counts. The gene calls are TRBV19 and TRBJ1-1; a weak D match, TRBD1 (6 bases). CDR1 is LNHDA, CDR2 SQIVND, per germline (reference sequence). The CDR3 totals 15 residues. V gave up 10 bases and J gave up 0 bases, with 18 bases separating them. In DNA form, the CDR3 reads TGTGCCATTAGAGGAGGAGGACAGATGAACACTGAAGCTTTCTTT. Residues: CAIRGGGQMNTEAFF.

This clonotype was counted only a few times. The V and J genes are TRBV6-2 or TRBV6-3 and TRBJ2-2, with TRBD2 identical over 7 bases. Germline V lookup: CDR1 MNHEY, CDR2 SVGEGT. With 2 bases clipped from V and 4 bases from J, the junction kept 4 bases outside the gene matches. The CDR3 runs 15 residues. Here the CDR3 reads CASSYTGGPTGELFF. CDR3 DNA sequence: TGTGCCAGCAGTTACACGGGAGGTCCCACCGGGGAGCTGTTTTTT.